This TCR beta chain was found in a study of a mutant IDH1 vaccine in newly diagnosed glioma. Overall study context: Vaccination followed radiotherapy alone by 4-6 weeks, or accompanied temozolomide cycles. Patients arrived already treated with radiotherapy, temozolomide, or both, most having had both. Study findings and constraints: Most patients, around 94%, showed vaccine-induced immune responses.

V lost 3 bases, J lost 2 bases, and 10 bases lay in between. Germline V gene data show CDR1 as MDHEN and CDR2 as SYDVKM. The CDR3 sequence is 14 residues long. Sequencing used immunoSEQ multiplex PCR; TCRdb keeps in-frame clones, though not all of them. The sample records approximately 39,000 clones, roughly four fifths being singletons. This sample's time point: week 23, last vaccination. A single vaccine dose contained 300 ug of mutant IDH1 20-mer peptide, and topical imiquimod was used with it. Donor diagnoses consisted of new WHO grade 3 or 4 IDH1-mutant, ATRX-lost astrocytomas. With regard to this clone: Antigen: not known.

The genes are TRBV28 and TRBJ1-2; no definite D call. The sequencing used PBMCs, collected from a glioma patient whose treatment included an IDH1 peptide vaccine. This receptor was taken from a man between 40 and 49 years old with glioma. CDR3 sequence reads: CASSLQALNYGYTF. The CDR3 nucleotides are TGTGCCAGCAGTTTGCAGGCCTTAAACTATGGCTACACCTTC.